Presented here are 7 T cell receptor beta chains from one specimen sequenced in a study of lymphopenia after photon versus proton radiotherapy. Measured with immunoSEQ multiplex PCR; TCRdb has only the in-frame clones, and not every one. The data hold about 12,000 clones, with 89% observed a single time. The sequences come from peripheral blood, collected from a patient treated with proton-based radiotherapy. The receptors stem from a man aged 55 to 69 with pancreatic cancer.

The genes are TRBV10-3 and TRBJ1-2; D is possibly TRBD1 (5 bases). Germline V lookup: CDR1 ENHRY, CDR2 SYGVKD. CDR3 length: 15 amino acids. V shed 4 bases and J shed 8 bases, with 20 bases lying between them. CDR3 protein: CAISGSGMGDSGYTF. The CDR3 nucleotides read TGTGCCATCAGTGGATCCGGGATGGGGGACTCGGGCTACACCTTC.

This clone was observed a handful of times. V and J are TRBV28 and TRBJ2-7, with 10 positions matching TRBD2. The V and J ends lost 4 bases and 6 bases, in that order; junction bases with no gene match: 6. Per the germline V gene, CDR1 is MDHEN and CDR2 is SYDVKM. This CDR3 contains 14 residues. The CDR3 spells CASSSAGGPLEQYF. DNA for the CDR3: TGTGCCAGCAGTTCAGCGGGAGGGCCCCTCGAGCAGTACTTC. Full variable domain (rest looked up from reference TRBV28 and TRBJ2-7): DVKVTQSSRYLVKRTGEKVFLECVQDMDHENMFWYRQDPGLGLRLIYFSYDVKMKEKGDIPEGYSVSREKKERFSLILESASTNQTSMYLCASSSAGGPLEQYFGPGTRLTVT.

This rearrangement joins TRBV5-6 to TRBJ1-3, with D tentatively TRBD1 (5 bases). From germline, CDR1 is SGHDT and CDR2 YYEEEE. The CDR3 consists of 16 residues. Trimming stripped 4 bases from V and 0 bases from J, with 14 bases between. The CDR3 loop reads CASSAKGTFSGNTIYF. CDR3 nucleotide sequence: TGTGCCAGCAGCGCAAAAGGGACCTTCTCTGGAAACACCATATATTTT. Full variable domain (outside the CDR3, taken from reference TRBV5-6 and TRBJ1-3): DAGVTQSPTHLIKTRGQQVTLRCSPKSGHDTVSWYQQALGQGPQFIFQYYEEEERQRGNFPDRFSGHQFPNYSSELNVNALLLGDSALYLCASSAKGTFSGNTIYFGEGSWLTVV.

The chain links TRBV11-2 to TRBJ2-1; perhaps TRBD2 as D (6 bases). V was pared by 4 bases and J by 5 bases, with 12 bases between. Germline V CDR1 and CDR2: SGHAT, FQNNGV. The CDR3 covers 14 residues. The CDR3 region has the DNA TGTGCCAGCAGCTCCAGACTAGTTGACAATGAGCAGTTCTTC. It encodes CASSSRLVDNEQFF.

J is TRBJ2-1 and V is TRBV6-5; 9 bases are shared with TRBD1. CDR1 and CDR2 from the germline V gene are MNHEY and SVGAGI. V shed 6 bases and J 6 bases; nucleotides not matched to a gene: 9. The CDR3 extends over 15 amino acids. This CDR3 is CASSRTGGGGNEQFF. DNA for the CDR3: TGTGCCAGCAGCCGTACAGGGGGCGGGGGCAATGAGCAGTTCTTC.

V usage is TRBV27 and J usage is TRBJ2-1; D is unclear. V was cut by 2 bases and J by 6 bases, with 8 bases left in between. CDR3 length: 13 amino acids. Germline-derived CDR1 and CDR2 are MNHEY and SMNVEV (reference sequence). CDR3 amino acids: CASSLGPVNEQFF. Written as DNA, the CDR3 is TGTGCCAGCAGTTTAGGGCCAGTCAATGAGCAGTTCTTC.

This clone appeared a single time. The gene calls are TRBV29-1 and TRBJ2-1; possibly TRBD2 for D (5 bases). Germline CDR1 reads SQVTM; CDR2 reads ANQGSEA. The V gene lost 4 bases and the J gene lost 4 bases, with 5 bases spanning the gap. CDR3 length equals 11 residues. In nucleotides, the CDR3 is TGCAGCGTTGGAGGGTACAATGAGCAGTTCTTC. Protein product: CSVGGYNEQFF.